This TCR beta chain derives from a study of blood T cell repertoires in COVID-19. About the study: T cells, B-cell-depleted T cells, or PBMCs provided the cDNA or gDNA that served as material.

In the original workflow: From reference gene primer amplification, estimates of nucleated cell counts were derived. This table comes from immunoSEQ multiplex PCR, and its TCRdb copy is limited to in-frame clones, with some not included. V and J calls and clone size follow that table, whereas D and trimming were derived from the DNA. The sample consists of roughly 410,000 clones, around 89% of them appearing once. The V gene's germline CDR1 is SGHNT and CDR2 YYREEE (reference sequence). V gave up 3 bases and J gave up 0 bases; unmatched junction bases: 3. This CDR3 comprises 16 residues. The chain employs TRBV5-4 and TRBJ2-5; 12 bases match TRBD2. The sequence came from a man aged 35-49 years with acute or convalescent COVID-19. Sequencing was performed on peripheral blood. CDR3 bases: TGTGCCAGCAGCTCTCGGACTAGCGGGGACCAAGAGACCCAGTACTTC. It translates to CASSSRTSGDQETQYF.